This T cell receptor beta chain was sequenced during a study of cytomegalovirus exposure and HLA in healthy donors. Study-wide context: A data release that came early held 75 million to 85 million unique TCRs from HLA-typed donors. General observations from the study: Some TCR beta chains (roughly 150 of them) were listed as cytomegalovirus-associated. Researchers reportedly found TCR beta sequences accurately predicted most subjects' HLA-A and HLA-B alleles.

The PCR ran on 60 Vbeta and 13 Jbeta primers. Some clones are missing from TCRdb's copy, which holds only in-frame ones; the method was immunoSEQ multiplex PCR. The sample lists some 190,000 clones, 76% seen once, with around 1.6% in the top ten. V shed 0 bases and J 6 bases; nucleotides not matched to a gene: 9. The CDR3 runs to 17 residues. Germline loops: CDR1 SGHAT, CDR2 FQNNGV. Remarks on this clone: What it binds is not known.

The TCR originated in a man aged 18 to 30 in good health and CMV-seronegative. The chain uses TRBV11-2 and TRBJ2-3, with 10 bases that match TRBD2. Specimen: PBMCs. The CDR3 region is CASSLEGAGGPGDTQYF. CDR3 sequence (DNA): TGTGCCAGCAGCTTAGAAGGAGCGGGAGGGCCTGGGGATACGCAGTATTTT.